One T cell receptor (beta chain) is described in this entry. The antigen is unknown. The sample comes from a study of cytomegalovirus exposure and HLA in healthy donors. Study-wide points: TCR beta V- and J-gene trimming was later associated with a missense DCLRE1C variant.

Donors counted as nominally healthy when sampled, yet unrecorded immune exposures were likely. The PCR had 60 Vbeta and 13 Jbeta primers. In the study's own analysis: Unique TCR beta chains numbered around 80 million in a later analysis, with roughly 10 million shared. The protocol was immunoSEQ multiplex PCR, while the TCRdb copy is restricted to in-frame clones and leaves out a portion. Clonal size and the V and J genes are those of that table, whereas D and trimming came from the DNA. In total, the table holds about 100,000 clones. This CDR3 is 16 amino acids long. Germline values: CDR1 MNHEY, CDR2 SMNVEV (reference sequence). Unmatched junction bases numbered 1, after V lost 1 base and J lost 1 base.

The receptor was derived from a girl aged 10-17 years in good health and CMV-seropositive. Sample: PBMCs. The chain joins TRBV27 to TRBJ2-3; 11 nucleotides agree with TRBD2. The DNA for the CDR3 is TGTGCCAGCAGTTTATTGACTAGCGGGGGCACAGATACGCAGTATTTT. Its protein is CASSLLTSGGTDTQYF.